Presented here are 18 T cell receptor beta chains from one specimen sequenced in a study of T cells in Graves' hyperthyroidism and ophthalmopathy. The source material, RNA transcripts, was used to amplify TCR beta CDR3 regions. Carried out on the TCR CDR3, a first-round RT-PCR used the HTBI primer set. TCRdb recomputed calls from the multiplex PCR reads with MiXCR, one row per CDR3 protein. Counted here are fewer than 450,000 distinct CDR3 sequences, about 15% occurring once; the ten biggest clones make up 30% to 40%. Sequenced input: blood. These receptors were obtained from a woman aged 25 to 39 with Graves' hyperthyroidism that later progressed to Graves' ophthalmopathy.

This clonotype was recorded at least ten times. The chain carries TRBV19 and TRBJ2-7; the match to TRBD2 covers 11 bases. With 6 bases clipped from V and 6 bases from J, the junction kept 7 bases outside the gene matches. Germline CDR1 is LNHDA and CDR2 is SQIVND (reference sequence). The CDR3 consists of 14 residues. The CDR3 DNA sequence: TGTGCCAGTAGCTTAGGACTAGCGGGTTCCGAGCAGTACTTC. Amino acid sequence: CASSLGLAGSEQYF.

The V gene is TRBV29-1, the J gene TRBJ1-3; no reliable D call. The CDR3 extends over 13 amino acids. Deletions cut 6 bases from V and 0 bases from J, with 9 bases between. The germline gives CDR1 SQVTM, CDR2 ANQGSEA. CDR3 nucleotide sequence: TGCAGCGTGCAGCCTTTCTCTGGAAACACCATATATTTT. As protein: CSVQPFSGNTIYF.

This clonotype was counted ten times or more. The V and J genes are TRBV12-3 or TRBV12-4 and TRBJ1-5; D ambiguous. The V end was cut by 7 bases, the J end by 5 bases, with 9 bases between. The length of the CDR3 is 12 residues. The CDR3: CASTIGYQPQHF. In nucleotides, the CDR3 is TGTGCCAGCACCATTGGGTATCAGCCCCAGCATTTT.

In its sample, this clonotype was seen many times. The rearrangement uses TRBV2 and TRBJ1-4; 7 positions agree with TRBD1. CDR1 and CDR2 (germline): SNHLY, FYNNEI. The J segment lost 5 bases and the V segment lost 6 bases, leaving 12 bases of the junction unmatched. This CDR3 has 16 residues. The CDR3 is CASRESRQGVNEKLFF. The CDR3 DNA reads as TGTGCCAGCAGAGAGTCTCGACAGGGAGTAAATGAAAAACTGTTTTTT.

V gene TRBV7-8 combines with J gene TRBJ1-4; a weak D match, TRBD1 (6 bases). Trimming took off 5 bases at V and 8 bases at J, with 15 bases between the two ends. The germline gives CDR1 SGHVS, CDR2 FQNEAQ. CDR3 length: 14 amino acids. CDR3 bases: TGTGCCAGCAGCATAGGGGGGTTTCGGGAAAAACTGTTTTTT. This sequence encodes CASSIGGFREKLFF.

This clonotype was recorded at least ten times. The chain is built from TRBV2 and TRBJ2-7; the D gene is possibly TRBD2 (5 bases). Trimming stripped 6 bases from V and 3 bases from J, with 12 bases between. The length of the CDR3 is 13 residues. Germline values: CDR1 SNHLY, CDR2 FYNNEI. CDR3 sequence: CASSLSRDYEQYF. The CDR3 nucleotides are TGTGCCAGCAGCTTAAGCCGGGACTACGAGCAGTACTTC.

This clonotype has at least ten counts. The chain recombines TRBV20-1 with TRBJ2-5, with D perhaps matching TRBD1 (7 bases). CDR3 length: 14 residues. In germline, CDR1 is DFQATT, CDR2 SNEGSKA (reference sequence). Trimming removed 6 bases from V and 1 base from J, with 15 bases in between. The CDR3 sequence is CSAQGGAIQETQYF. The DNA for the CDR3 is TGCAGTGCCCAGGGGGGAGCCATCCAAGAGACCCAGTACTTC.

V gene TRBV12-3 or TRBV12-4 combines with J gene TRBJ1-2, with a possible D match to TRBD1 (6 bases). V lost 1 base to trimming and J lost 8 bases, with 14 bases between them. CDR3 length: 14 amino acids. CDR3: CASSLGRGGRGYTF. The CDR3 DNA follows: TGTGCCAGCAGTTTAGGCAGGGGAGGGCGAGGCTACACCTTC.

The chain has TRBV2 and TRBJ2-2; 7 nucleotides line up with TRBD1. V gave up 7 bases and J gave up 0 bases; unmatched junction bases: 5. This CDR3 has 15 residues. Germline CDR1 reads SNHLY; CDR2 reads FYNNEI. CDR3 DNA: TGTGCCAGCAATTTTGGACAGGCGAACACCGGGGAGCTGTTTTTT. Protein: CASNFGQANTGELFF.

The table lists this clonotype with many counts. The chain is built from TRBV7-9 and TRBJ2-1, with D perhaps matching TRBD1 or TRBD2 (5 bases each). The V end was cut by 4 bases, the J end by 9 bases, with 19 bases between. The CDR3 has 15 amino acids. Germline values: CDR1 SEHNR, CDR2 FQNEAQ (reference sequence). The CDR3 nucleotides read TGTGCCAGCAGCTACGTTGTAGGACTTCAGGGTGAGCAGTTCTTC. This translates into CASSYVVGLQGEQFF.

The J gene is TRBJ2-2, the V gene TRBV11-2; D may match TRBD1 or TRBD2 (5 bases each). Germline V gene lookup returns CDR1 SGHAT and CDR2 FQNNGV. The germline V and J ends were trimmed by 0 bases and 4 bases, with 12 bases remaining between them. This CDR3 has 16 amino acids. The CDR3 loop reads CASSLDLGPLTGELFF. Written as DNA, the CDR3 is TGTGCCAGCAGCTTAGATCTGGGACCACTCACCGGGGAGCTGTTTTTT.

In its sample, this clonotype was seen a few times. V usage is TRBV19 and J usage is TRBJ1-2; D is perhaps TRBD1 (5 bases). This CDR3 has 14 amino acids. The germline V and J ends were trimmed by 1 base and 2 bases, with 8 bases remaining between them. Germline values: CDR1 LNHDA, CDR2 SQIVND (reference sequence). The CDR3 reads CASSIVEGNYGYTF. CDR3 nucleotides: TGTGCCAGTAGTATAGTGGAGGGGAACTATGGCTACACCTTC. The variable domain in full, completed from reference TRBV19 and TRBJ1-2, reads DGGITQSPKYLFRKEGQNVTLSCEQNLNHDAMYWYRQDPGQGLRLIYYSQIVNDFQKGDIAEGYSVSREKKESFPLTVTSAQKNPTAFYLCASSIVEGNYGYTFGSGTRLTVV.

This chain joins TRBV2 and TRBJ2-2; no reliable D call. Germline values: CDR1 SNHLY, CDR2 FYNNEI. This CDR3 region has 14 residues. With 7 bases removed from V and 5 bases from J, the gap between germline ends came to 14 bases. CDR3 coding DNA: TGTGCCAGCATCGAGCTTACTGTTACCGGGGAGCTGTTTTTT. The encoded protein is CASIELTVTGELFF. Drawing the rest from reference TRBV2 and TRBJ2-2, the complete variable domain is EPEVTQTPSHQVTQMGQEVILRCVPISNHLYFYWYRQILGQKVEFLVSFYNNEISEKSEIFDDQFSVERPDGSNFTLKIRSTKLEDSAMYFCASIELTVTGELFFGEGSRLTVL.

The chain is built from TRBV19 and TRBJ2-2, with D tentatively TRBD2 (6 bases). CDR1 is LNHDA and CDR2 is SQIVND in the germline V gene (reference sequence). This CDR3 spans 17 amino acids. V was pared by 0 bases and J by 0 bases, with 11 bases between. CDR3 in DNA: TGTGCCAGTAGTATAGATCGGAGGGAAGCGAACACCGGGGAGCTGTTTTTT. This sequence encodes CASSIDRREANTGELFF.

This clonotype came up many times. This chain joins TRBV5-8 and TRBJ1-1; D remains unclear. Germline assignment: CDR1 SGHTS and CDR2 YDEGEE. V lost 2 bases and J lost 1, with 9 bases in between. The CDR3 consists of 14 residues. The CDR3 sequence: CASSLRYENTEAFF. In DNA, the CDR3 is TGTGCCAGCAGCTTAAGGTATGAGAACACTGAAGCTTTCTTT.

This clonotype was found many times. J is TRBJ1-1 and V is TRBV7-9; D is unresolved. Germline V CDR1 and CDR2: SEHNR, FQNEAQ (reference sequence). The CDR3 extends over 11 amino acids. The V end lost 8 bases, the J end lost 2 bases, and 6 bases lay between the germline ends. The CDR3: CASGHNTEAFF. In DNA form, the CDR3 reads TGTGCCAGCGGTCACAACACTGAAGCTTTCTTT.

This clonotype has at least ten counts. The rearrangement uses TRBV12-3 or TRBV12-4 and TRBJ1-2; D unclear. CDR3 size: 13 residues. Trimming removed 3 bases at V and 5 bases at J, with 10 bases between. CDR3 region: CASSFRREYGYTF. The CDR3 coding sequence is TGTGCCAGCAGTTTCCGTAGGGAGTATGGCTACACCTTC.

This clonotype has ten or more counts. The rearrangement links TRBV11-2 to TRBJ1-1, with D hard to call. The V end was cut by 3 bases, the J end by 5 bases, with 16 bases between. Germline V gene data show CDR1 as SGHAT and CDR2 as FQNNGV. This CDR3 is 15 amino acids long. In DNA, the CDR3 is TGTGCCAGCAGCTTTATGGAGGGAAAAGGGACTGAAGCTTTCTTT. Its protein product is CASSFMEGKGTEAFF.